Listed below are T cell receptor beta chains from one sample, sequenced in a study of blood T cell repertoires in COVID-19. Profiling relied on immunoSEQ multiplex PCR, and the TCRdb table lists in-frame clones only, not all of them. The sample has hundreds of thousands of clones; about 85% are singletons. Sample: peripheral blood. These receptors originate from a woman older than 75 with active or convalescent COVID-19. CDR3s include the opening cysteine and the closing phenylalanine or tryptophan. A D gene is named only where the DNA matches it firmly. Expanded clones are given a class, and other clones once, few, many or no size at all.

cdr3_length clone_size d_call j_call v_call cdr3_nt cdr3_aa
11 NA NA TRBJ2-7 TRBV11-2 TGTGCCAGCAGCTCTTCTACGGGGCAGTACTTC CASSSSTGQYF
17 NA TRBD2 TRBJ2-7 TRBV20-1 TGCAGTGCTAGTCTTTATGGGGTTGGCGGGGGGGCCCACGAGCAGTACTTC CSASLYGVGGGAHEQYF
16 NA NA TRBJ1-6 TRBV19 TGTGCCAGTAGTTGGGAGGCCAGCTCCTATAATTCACCCCTCCACTTT CASSWEASSYNSPLHF
15 NA NA TRBJ1-5 TRBV3-1/TRBV3-2 TGTGCCAGCAGCCAAGATTCCAGGCCCAATCAGCCCCAGCATTTT CASSQDSRPNQPQHF
19 NA TRBD2 TRBJ2-5 TRBV11-2 TGTGCCAGCAGCTCAAAGCCCCCACTAGCGGGAGGGCGGCAAGAGACCCAGTACTTC CASSSKPPLAGGRQETQYF
14 NA NA TRBJ1-2 TRBV6-5 TGTGCCAGCAGGAGGGGAGGGGATAACTATGGCTACACCTTC CASRRGGDNYGYTF
16 few TRBD2 TRBJ2-2 TRBV7-3 TGTGCCAGCAGCCCAGGGACTAGCGGGAGGGCCGGGGAGCTGTTTTTT CASSPGTSGRAGELFF
15 NA TRBD1 TRBJ2-1 TRBV9 TGTGCCAGCAGCGTAGAAGGACAGGCCTACAATGAGCAGTTCTTC CASSVEGQAYNEQFF
20 NA TRBD2 TRBJ2-3 TRBV24-1 TGTGCCACCAGTGATTTGCAAATAGAAGCGGGGGCCACTACCACAGATACGCAGTATTTT CATSDLQIEAGATTTDTQYF
16 once NA TRBJ1-4 TRBV4-3 TGCGCCAGCAGCCAAGGGGTGGGCAGGCTTGGTGAAAAACTGTTTTTT CASSQGVGRLGEKLFF
14 NA TRBD1 TRBJ1-1 TRBV11-1 TGTGCCAGCAGCAGACAGGGTAGGTGGACTGAAGCTTTCTTT CASSRQGRWTEAFF
15 NA TRBD2 TRBJ2-1 TRBV15 TGTGCCACCAGCAGAGTAACGGGGGGGAGTTTTGAGCAGTTCTTC CATSRVTGGSFEQFF
18 NA NA TRBJ1-3 TRBV10-3 TGTGCCATCAGGGGTGGCGGGACGAGGACTTCATCTGGAAACACCATATATTTT CAIRGGGTRTSSGNTIYF